These 19 T cell receptor beta chains originate from one sample sequenced in a study of blood T cell repertoires in COVID-19. Clones were read by immunoSEQ multiplex PCR, and TCRdb kept only the in-frame ones, dropping some. This table has under 300,000 clones, 80% to 90% appearing once. The sample consisted of PBMCs or T cells enriched from blood (not recorded which). All receptors come from a man aged 18-30 years who had recovered from COVID-19.

This sequence joins TRBV7-2 and TRBJ2-5, with D perhaps matching TRBD2 (7 bases). The CDR3 extends over 15 amino acids. Germline CDR1 and CDR2: SGHTA and FQGNSA. Trimming cost V 4 bases and J 1 base, with 13 bases left between them. This CDR3 is CASSWGGLGQETQYF. The DNA of the CDR3 is TGTGCCAGCAGCTGGGGGGGGCTCGGCCAAGAGACCCAGTACTTC. Full variable domain (rest looked up from reference TRBV7-2 and TRBJ2-5): GAGVSQSPSNKVTEKGKDVELRCDPISGHTALYWYRQSLGQGLEFLIYFQGNSAPDKSGLPSDRFSAERTGGSVSTLTIQRTQQEDSAVYLCASSWGGLGQETQYFGPGTRLLVL.

The chain employs TRBV30 and TRBJ1-1, with D uncertain. Trimming pared 0 bases from V and 6 bases from J, leaving 17 bases between. Germline V gene sequence: CDR1 GTSNPN, CDR2 SVGIG (reference sequence). The CDR3 totals 15 residues. CDR3 protein: CAWSVGDYDLAEAFF. CDR3 coding DNA: TGTGCCTGGAGTGTAGGTGACTACGACTTGGCTGAAGCTTTCTTT.

This sequence joins TRBV19 and TRBJ2-7, with 7 positions matching TRBD1. This CDR3 is 11 amino acids long. Per the germline V gene, CDR1 is LNHDA and CDR2 is SQIVND (reference sequence). After removal of 6 bases from V and 9 bases from J, the junction contained 5 bases not matched to a gene. The CDR3 DNA reads TGTGCCAGTAGCGACAGGGAACGGCAGTACTTC. Its translation is CASSDRERQYF. The whole variable domain, filled in from reference TRBV19 and TRBJ2-7, reads DGGITQSPKYLFRKEGQNVTLSCEQNLNHDAMYWYRQDPGQGLRLIYYSQIVNDFQKGDIAEGYSVSREKKESFPLTVTSAQKNPTAFYLCASSDRERQYFGPGTRLTVT.

Here the CDR3 reads CASSLGAGTGRSDTQYF. The CDR3, as DNA: TGTGCCAGTAGTCTAGGGGCCGGGACAGGGCGTTCAGATACGCAGTATTTT. The chain has TRBV19 and TRBJ2-3; TRBD1 matches 9 bases. Trimming cost V 5 bases and J 4 bases; bases outside gene matches: 13. The CDR3 covers 17 residues. The V gene's germline CDR1 is LNHDA and CDR2 SQIVND (reference sequence).

Regarding this clone: Distinct nucleotide sequences in the sample also encode this CDR3. The rearrangement uses TRBV6-5 and TRBJ1-1; no clear D gene. This CDR3 spans 15 amino acids. CDR1 and CDR2 (germline): MNHEY, SVGAGI. Between the trimmed V and J ends, which lost 0 bases and 3 bases, there was a span of 11 bases. CDR3 protein: CASSYSRGGDTEAFF. DNA of the CDR3: TGTGCCAGCAGTTACTCAAGAGGAGGAGACACTGAAGCTTTCTTT.

The genes are TRBV3-1 (or the pseudogene TRBV3-2) and TRBJ2-2; no clear D gene. From germline, CDR1 is LGHDT and CDR2 YNNKEL (reference sequence). V shed 1 base and J shed 6 bases, with 6 bases lying between them. The CDR3 has 13 amino acids. CDR3 protein: CASSQGAAGELFF. The DNA of the CDR3 is TGTGCCAGCAGCCAAGGGGCAGCCGGGGAGCTGTTTTTT.

This clone is a singleton in its sample. J is TRBJ2-3 and V is TRBV11-3; 7 bases fit TRBD2. Germline CDR1 and CDR2: SGHNT and YENEEA. This CDR3 spans 15 amino acids. With V trimmed by 4 bases and J by 0 bases, 4 bases remained unmatched. The CDR3 nucleotides read TGTGCCAGCAGCTACGGGAGGTCTAGCACAGATACGCAGTATTTT. It yields the protein CASSYGRSSTDTQYF.

The chain recombines TRBV11-2 with TRBJ2-7; the match to TRBD1 covers 7 bases. CDR3 length equals 15 residues. Germline-derived CDR1 and CDR2 are SGHAT and FQNNGV. V lost 1 base and J lost 9; bases outside the gene matches: 12. CDR3 DNA: TGTGCCAGCAGCTTAGTTGAGGGGGCTGGACTGGTGCAGTACTTC. It is translated as CASSLVEGAGLVQYF.

The chain is built from TRBV5-1 and TRBJ2-3; TRBD2 agrees at 8 bases. Germline V lookup: CDR1 SGHRS, CDR2 YFSETQ. Losses at the gene ends were 6 bases for V and 2 bases for J; bases not matched to a gene: 11. The CDR3 length is 16 residues. CDR3 bases: TGCGCCAGCAACCCTCAGACGGGGGGGCTCACAGATACGCAGTATTTT. As protein: CASNPQTGGLTDTQYF.

V is TRBV27 and J is TRBJ2-7; 7 nucleotides match TRBD1. This CDR3 is built from 15 residues. Germline trimming cut 3 bases from V and 3 bases from J; bases unmatched to any gene: 8. CDR1 MNHEY and CDR2 SMNVEV come from the germline V gene (reference sequence). In DNA form, the CDR3 reads TGTGCCAGCAGTTTTTTTAATGACAGGGTCTACGAGCAGTACTTC. Its protein is CASSFFNDRVYEQYF.

This chain connects TRBV10-3 to TRBJ1-4; TRBD1 matches 7 bases. The CDR3 is 16 residues long. Trimming removed 4 bases from V and 8 bases from J; junction bases left unmatched: 13. Germline V gene sequence: CDR1 ENHRY, CDR2 SYGVKD. The CDR3 loop reads CAISGAKTGVGEKLFF. The CDR3 DNA sequence: TGTGCCATCAGTGGTGCGAAAACAGGGGTTGGCGAAAAACTGTTTTTT.

This sequence joins TRBV28 and TRBJ1-2, with 8 bases matching TRBD1. After removal of 4 bases from V and 5 bases from J, the junction contained 6 bases not matched to a gene. This CDR3 spans 14 amino acids. Germline V lookup: CDR1 MDHEN, CDR2 SYDVKM. CDR3 residues: CASSSRDRGYGYTF. The CDR3 coding sequence is TGTGCCAGCAGTTCTCGAGACAGGGGATATGGCTACACCTTC.

This chain uses TRBV7-9 with TRBJ2-1; D is undetermined. This CDR3 comprises 16 residues. V was shortened by 2 bases and J by 0 bases, with 11 bases between the two germline ends. Per germline, CDR1 SEHNR and CDR2 FQNEAQ (reference sequence). The CDR3 region has the DNA TGTGCCAGCAGCTTAACTGGGCGTCTCTCCTACAATGAGCAGTTCTTC. Its protein product is CASSLTGRLSYNEQFF.

The chain couples TRBV12-3 or TRBV12-4 to TRBJ2-5, with D hard to call. Trimming took 6 bases from V and 3 from J, leaving 11 bases between them. The CDR3 is 13 amino acids. CDR3 in DNA: TGTGCCAGCAGCCTCGACACCAAAGAGACCCAGTACTTC. Translation: CASSLDTKETQYF.

The chain couples TRBV3-1 (or the pseudogene TRBV3-2) to TRBJ1-1; TRBD1 might be the D (6 bases). Trimming shortened V by 2 bases and J by 2 bases, and 12 bases separated the two germline ends. CDR3 size: 15 residues. From germline, CDR1 is LGHDT and CDR2 YNNKEL (reference sequence). The CDR3 here is CASSQSLGTNTEAFF. CDR3 coding DNA: TGTGCCAGCAGCCAAAGTCTCGGGACAAACACTGAAGCTTTCTTT.

The chain recombines TRBV9 with TRBJ2-3, with 7 bases matching TRBD2. In germline, CDR1 is SGDLS, CDR2 YYNGEE. Losses at the gene ends were 4 bases for V and 0 bases for J; bases not matched to a gene: 8. The CDR3 extends over 16 amino acids. As DNA, the CDR3 is TGTGCCAGCAGCCCGGGGGACTACCTAAGCACAGATACGCAGTATTTT. It specifies CASSPGDYLSTDTQYF.

The chain recombines TRBV27 with TRBJ1-6, with 7 bases identical to TRBD1. V trimming: 5 bases; J trimming: 0 bases; junction bases outside the gene matches: 4. The CDR3 contains 16 residues. The germline CDR1 and CDR2 sequences are MNHEY and SMNVEV (reference sequence). The chain's CDR3 is CASSLRGDSYNSPLHF. The CDR3 nucleotides read TGTGCCAGCAGTCTCAGGGGGGACTCCTATAATTCACCCCTCCACTTT.

The CDR3 bases are TGCGCCAGCAGCTTGGTGGGAGAAGGTCAAGAGACCCAGTACTTC. Amino acids: CASSLVGEGQETQYF. The rearrangement links TRBV5-1 to TRBJ2-5; D is possibly TRBD2 (5 bases). The CDR3 is made up of 15 amino acids. Germline assignment: CDR1 SGHRS and CDR2 YFSETQ. V was pared by 0 bases and J by 2 bases, with 11 bases between.

CDR3 in amino acids: CASSQTSGGLYEQYF. In nucleotides, the CDR3 is TGTGCCAGCAGCCAGACTAGCGGGGGGCTCTACGAGCAGTACTTC. The chain links TRBV3-1 (or the pseudogene TRBV3-2) to TRBJ2-7, with 13 bases lining up with TRBD2. The germline gives CDR1 LGHDT, CDR2 YNNKEL (reference sequence). V gave up 3 bases and J gave up 3 bases; unmatched junction bases: 2. The CDR3 is 15 amino acids.